This TCR beta chain derives from a study of blood T cell repertoires in COVID-19. The wider study: The United States, Italy and Spain provided the acute and convalescent COVID-19 samples. Nucleic acid was either cDNA or gDNA, and it came from T cells, B-cell-depleted T cells, or PBMCs.

The trim removed 8 bases at V and 1 base at J, leaving 7 bases unmatched. Germline V gene sequence: CDR1 WSHSY, CDR2 SAAADI. The CDR3 loop spans 14 amino acids. In the original workflow: Reference gene primer amplification gave estimated nucleated cell counts. Assay: immunoSEQ multiplex PCR; the TCRdb copy retains only in-frame clones and omits some. V and J calls and clone size are copied from that table; D and trimming were computed from the DNA. The sample holds about 200,000 clones, around 90% seen once. The rearrangement uses TRBV10-2 and TRBJ1-1, with 7 bases matching TRBD1. Sequenced input: peripheral blood. This TCR was recovered from a man aged 18 to 29 with active or convalescent COVID-19. The CDR3 DNA reads as TGCGCCAGCGGAAACCGGACAGGGAACACTGAAGCTTTCTTT. Encoded protein: CASGNRTGNTEAFF.